The 27 T cell receptor beta chains presented below share a single source sample, sequenced in a study of PD-1 blockade in classical Hodgkin lymphoma (dated by TCRdb to 2020 to 2022). This specimen's time point label, per the study, means: cycle 4 day 1 (C4D1), after six to seven weeks of nivolumab. Every trial patient had relapsed after autologous stem cell transplantation, and cohorts A, B and C differed in prior brentuximab vedotin exposure. A Miltenyi CD4+ T cell isolation kit was used for magnetic negative selection to purify CD4+ T cells from thawed PBMCs. Receptor amplification or capture employed the immunoSEQ multiplex PCR assay. Imported from immuneACCESS, the table was reduced by TCRdb to in-frame sequences with V and J called. These copies leave out some clones; in studies compared against another copy, an unresolved V gene accounts for under half, and the cause of the remainder is not known. The sample has fewer than 35,000 clones on record, around 90% of them singletons. Of the sample, 0.25% to 0.35% is held by the ten largest clones.

The source material was CD4+ T cells from blood, sampled before the fourth cycle of nivolumab. These receptors were collected from a human donor with classical Hodgkin lymphoma.

The chain recombines TRBV7-2 with TRBJ1-1; D is unresolved. Germline V lookup: CDR1 SGHTA, CDR2 FQGNSA. This CDR3 contains 12 residues. V was trimmed by 6 bases and J by 6 bases, leaving 11 bases between them. The CDR3 region is CASRRSSSEAFF. The CDR3 DNA reads as TGTGCCAGCAGAAGAAGTAGTTCTGAAGCTTTCTTT.

Remarks on this clone: Germline is not matched at one junction end, which may reflect a read error. The chain's CDR3 is CASSYSRLNYGYTF. In nucleotides, the CDR3 is TGTGCCAGCAGTTACAGCAGACTCAACTATGGCTACACTTTC. V gene TRBV6-5 combines with J gene TRBJ1-2; unclear D gene. The CDR3 consists of 14 residues. The V gene's germline CDR1 is MNHEY and CDR2 SVGAGI.

The rearrangement joins TRBV29-1 to TRBJ2-5, with 9 positions matching TRBD1. The ends lost 4 bases at V and 4 bases at J; junction bases unmatched: 7. The CDR3 runs 14 residues. Germline V gives CDR1 SQVTM, CDR2 ANQGSEA. As DNA, the CDR3 is TGCAGCGTTGGTAACAGGGGGCGCGGAGAGACCCAGTACTTC. Protein product: CSVGNRGRGETQYF. The full variable domain, rest sourced from reference TRBV29-1 and TRBJ2-5, is SAVISQKPSRDICQRGTSLTIQCQVDSQVTMMFWYRQQPGQSLTLIATANQGSEATYESGFVIDKFPISRPNLTFSTLTVSNMSPEDSSIYLCSVGNRGRGETQYFGPGTRLLVL.

The chain couples TRBV14 to TRBJ2-3; D is uncertain. CDR1 and CDR2 (germline): SGHDN, FVKESK. The CDR3 consists of 16 residues. V lost 0 bases, J lost 2 bases, and 12 bases lay in between. CDR3 sequence (DNA): TGTGCCAGCAGCCAAGATCGCGCGGTGGACACAGATACGCAGTATTTT. Encoded protein: CASSQDRAVDTDTQYF.

V is TRBV2 and J is TRBJ2-1, with a possible D match to TRBD2 (6 bases). This CDR3 is built from 15 residues. Germline V CDR1 and CDR2: SNHLY, FYNNEI. V lost 5 bases to trimming and J lost 7 bases, with 18 bases between them. Here the CDR3 reads CASSRYGMEGNEQFF. CDR3 nucleotides: TGTGCCAGCAGTCGTTATGGGATGGAGGGGAATGAGCAGTTCTTC.

The chain uses TRBV27 and TRBJ2-3, with 8 positions matching TRBD2. The trim removed 5 bases at V and 7 bases at J, leaving 8 bases unmatched. The CDR3 totals 14 residues. Germline V CDR1 and CDR2: MNHEY, SMNVEV (reference sequence). This CDR3 reads CASSRGGRGNTQYF. In DNA form, the CDR3 reads TGTGCCAGCAGTCGGGGGGGCCGTGGGAATACGCAGTATTTT.

CDR3 nucleotides: TGTGCCAGCAGGGGACTAGGCTCCTACGAGCAGTACTTC. Residues: CASRGLGSYEQYF. The rearrangement joins TRBV6-1 to TRBJ2-7, with 8 bases aligning to TRBD2. This CDR3 contains 13 residues. Losses at the gene ends were 6 bases for V and 0 bases for J; bases not matched to a gene: 1. Germline CDR1 and CDR2: MNHNS and SASEGT.

The chain uses TRBV10-2 and TRBJ1-5; 10 nucleotides agree with TRBD1. Germline lookup yields CDR1 WSHSY and CDR2 SAAADI. There are 17 residues in the CDR3. V lost 3 bases to trimming and J lost 3 bases; unmatched junction nucleotides: 8. CDR3: CASSDPRDRGTNQPQHF. CDR3 bases: TGCGCCAGCAGTGACCCCAGGGACAGGGGAACCAATCAGCCCCAGCATTTT.

The chain employs TRBV28 and TRBJ1-5; D gene ambiguous. Germline CDR1 MDHEN, CDR2 SYDVKM. The CDR3 loop spans 14 amino acids. Trimming removed 2 bases from V and 6 bases from J, with 11 bases in between. The CDR3 loop is CASSLAPQGQPQHF. Written as DNA, the CDR3 is TGTGCCAGCAGTTTAGCCCCTCAAGGTCAGCCCCAGCATTTT.

The chain links TRBV6-5 to TRBJ2-7; 11 positions agree with TRBD1. V trimming: 2 bases; J trimming: 4 bases; junction bases outside the gene matches: 4. Germline loops: CDR1 MNHEY, CDR2 SVGAGI. The CDR3 runs 15 residues. The CDR3 region has the DNA TGTGCCAGCAGTTACCGGGACAGGGGGTGGTACGAGCAGTACTTC. This encodes CASSYRDRGWYEQYF.

The rearrangement links TRBV6-1 to TRBJ1-5; possibly TRBD1 for D (5 bases). The CDR3 runs 12 residues. CDR1 and CDR2 from the germline V gene are MNHNS and SASEGT. Trimming took 2 bases from V and 11 from J, leaving 10 bases between them. CDR3 nucleotide sequence: TGTGCCAGCAGTGAACCCAGCAGGGCCCAGCATTTT. This encodes CASSEPSRAQHF.

J is TRBJ2-1 and V is TRBV7-6, with D possibly being TRBD1 (5 bases). CDR3 length: 12 residues. Per the germline V gene, CDR1 is SGHVS and CDR2 is FNYEAQ. The V end lost 8 bases, the J end lost 10 bases, and 15 bases lay between the germline ends. The CDR3 region has the DNA TGTGCCAGCGGTTTTCTAGGGGAAGAGCAGTTCTTC. Protein sequence: CASGFLGEEQFF.

This clone was seen once. The rearrangement links TRBV29-1 to TRBJ1-2; D ambiguous. CDR3 length: 13 amino acids. With 4 bases removed from V and 3 bases from J, the gap between germline ends came to 12 bases. The V gene's germline CDR1 is SQVTM and CDR2 ANQGSEA. The DNA for the CDR3 is TGCAGCGTTGGACGGCCCTTCGACTATGGCTACACCTTC. It encodes CSVGRPFDYGYTF.

In nucleotides, the CDR3 is TGCGCCAGCAGCTTGGAGGGGCTTAACACTGAAGCTTTCTTT. Protein product: CASSLEGLNTEAFF. The genes are TRBV5-1 and TRBJ1-1; D possibly corresponds to TRBD1 (5 bases). Germline V CDR1 and CDR2: SGHRS, YFSETQ. This CDR3 is built from 14 residues. The V gene lost 0 bases and the J gene lost 2 bases, with 8 bases spanning the gap.

J is TRBJ2-7 and V is TRBV18, with D possibly being TRBD2 (6 bases). This CDR3 contains 13 residues. The germline gives CDR1 KGHSH, CDR2 LQKENI. V dropped 2 bases and J dropped 3 bases, with 8 bases sitting between them. The CDR3 coding sequence is TGTGCCAGCTCACCAAGGAGGGGCTACGAGCAGTACTTC. This translates into CASSPRRGYEQYF.

The chain uses TRBV10-1 and TRBJ2-1, with no clear D. V was pared by 0 bases and J by 2 bases, with 5 bases between. This CDR3 has 14 amino acids. Germline CDR1 and CDR2: WNHNN and SYGVQD (reference sequence). CDR3 in amino acids: CASSESHTYNEQFF. The CDR3 DNA sequence: TGCGCCAGCAGTGAGTCACATACCTACAATGAGCAGTTCTTC.

The chain has TRBV5-1 and TRBJ2-1, with D perhaps TRBD1 or TRBD2 (5 bases each). Trimming took 6 bases from V and 5 from J, leaving 15 bases between them. The CDR3 extends over 14 amino acids. Germline V gene sequence: CDR1 SGHRS, CDR2 YFSETQ. CDR3 amino acids: CASTSGTNNNEQFF. The CDR3 region has the DNA TGCGCCAGCACTTCCGGGACCAACAACAATGAGCAGTTCTTC.

The chain carries TRBV30 and TRBJ2-1; the D gene is possibly TRBD2 (5 bases). Trimming removed 3 bases at V and 12 bases at J, with 15 bases between. The germline V gene encodes CDR1 GTSNPN and CDR2 SVGIG (reference sequence). The CDR3 length is 12 residues. The chain's CDR3 is CAWRGLVMTQFF. The CDR3 DNA reads as TGTGCCTGGAGAGGACTGGTGATGACGCAGTTCTTC. Combining the CDR3 with reference TRBV30 and TRBJ2-1 gives the whole variable domain SQTIHQWPATLVQPVGSPLSLECTVEGTSNPNLYWYRQAAGRGLQLLFYSVGIGQISSEVPQNLSASRPQDRQFILSSKKLLLSDSGFYLCAWRGLVMTQFFGPGTRLTVL.

In its sample, this clone was seen once. This chain connects TRBV7-2 to TRBJ1-1; no firm D call. Germline loops: CDR1 SGHTA, CDR2 FQGNSA. The CDR3 loop spans 14 amino acids. The germline V and J ends were trimmed by 3 bases and 3 bases, with 11 bases remaining between them. The CDR3 reads CASSFIGRDTEAFF. The CDR3 bases are TGTGCCAGCAGCTTTATTGGGCGAGACACTGAAGCTTTCTTT.

The V gene is TRBV30, the J gene TRBJ2-7; perhaps TRBD2 as D (6 bases). V lost 0 bases to trimming and J lost 2 bases, with 11 bases between them. The CDR3 consists of 14 residues. Germline loops: CDR1 GTSNPN, CDR2 SVGIG (reference sequence). CDR3 DNA sequence: TGTGCCTGGAGTGTACGGGCGGGAACCTACGAGCAGTACTTC. Translation: CAWSVRAGTYEQYF.

The table lists this clone with a count of one. The rearrangement links TRBV12-5 to TRBJ2-4; 10 bases match TRBD2. The germline V gene encodes CDR1 LGHNT and CDR2 FRNRAP. The CDR3 length is 17 residues. Trimming took 0 bases from V and 9 from J; bases not matched to a gene: 11. The CDR3, as DNA: TGTGCTAGTGGTTTGGTACCGGGAGCGGGAGGGCCGGGCATTCAGTACTTC. Translating gives CASGLVPGAGGPGIQYF.

This clone has a handful of counts. V usage is TRBV6-5 and J usage is TRBJ1-2; the D is unclear. CDR1 and CDR2 from the germline V gene are MNHEY and SVGAGI. The V gene lost 9 bases and the J gene lost 4 bases, with 15 bases spanning the gap. CDR3 length equals 13 residues. For the CDR3, the DNA is TGTGCCAGTTACACGGGGATGGCCTATGGCTACACCTTC. This gives the protein CASYTGMAYGYTF.

CDR3 loop: CASSWPGGGSVTGELFF. The CDR3, as DNA: TGTGCCAGCAGCTGGCCAGGGGGCGGGAGTGTCACCGGGGAGCTGTTTTTT. V usage is TRBV5-4 and J usage is TRBJ2-2; tentative D call: TRBD1 (8 bases). This CDR3 region has 17 residues. Trimming took off 3 bases at V and 4 bases at J, with 19 bases between the two ends. The germline V gene encodes CDR1 SGHNT and CDR2 YYREEE (reference sequence). Full variable domain (missing parts from reference TRBV5-4 and TRBJ2-2): ETGVTQSPTHLIKTRGQQVTLRCSSQSGHNTVSWYQQALGQGPQFIFQYYREEENGRGNFPPRFSGLQFPNYSSELNVNALELDDSALYLCASSWPGGGSVTGELFFGEGSRLTVL.

The chain uses TRBV5-1 and TRBJ2-1; TRBD2 matches at 7 bases. V was clipped by 3 bases and J by 4 bases; unmatched bases: 10. The CDR3 spans 16 residues. The germline gives CDR1 SGHRS, CDR2 YFSETQ. CDR3 DNA: TGCGCCAGCAGCTCTGACCCGGGACTACGATACAATGAGCAGTTCTTC. It translates to CASSSDPGLRYNEQFF.

This clone was counted a single time. The chain links TRBV5-6 to TRBJ2-1; D not resolved. Germline V lookup: CDR1 SGHDT, CDR2 YYEEEE. V was clipped by 0 bases and J by 0 bases, with 7 bases between them. The CDR3 totals 15 residues. CDR3 residues: CASSLGPSSYNEQFF. The CDR3 DNA is TGTGCCAGCAGCTTGGGACCGAGCTCCTACAATGAGCAGTTCTTC.

CDR3 nucleotides: TGTGCCACCAGCCCGCCCAGGCTAGCGGGAATAGCGAATGAGCAGTTCTTC. It codes for CATSPPRLAGIANEQFF. The J gene is TRBJ2-1, the V gene TRBV15; 9 positions match TRBD2. This CDR3 is built from 17 residues. Trimming took 5 bases from V and 7 from J; bases not matched to a gene: 15. Germline V lookup: CDR1 LNHNV, CDR2 YYDKDF (reference sequence).

V and J are TRBV25-1 and TRBJ1-6, with D unresolved. This CDR3 is 14 amino acids long. Germline V gives CDR1 MGHDK, CDR2 SYGVNS. The V end lost 1 base, the J end lost 7 bases, and 8 bases lay between the germline ends. CDR3 sequence: CASSESTRNSPLHF. As DNA, the CDR3 is TGTGCCAGCAGTGAATCGACACGGAATTCACCCCTCCACTTT.